Below are 25 T cell receptor beta chains sequenced from a single sample in a study of T cells in narcolepsy. Only in-frame clones appear in the TCRdb table, and some are missing; sequencing was by immunoSEQ multiplex PCR. This repertoire shows about 1,500 clones, 35% to 45% found once; its top ten account for 15% to 20%. No antigens are known for them. The sequenced sample consisted of cultured CD8+ T cells from cerebrospinal fluid. Receptors were obtained from a human donor with narcolepsy.

By sample share, this clone is large (0.1 to 1%). The rearrangement uses TRBV11-2 and TRBJ2-1; 8 bases agree with TRBD2. The CDR3 is 16 amino acids. V was clipped by 1 base and J by 5 bases; unmatched bases: 7. The germline V gene has CDR1 SGHAT and CDR2 FQNNGV. The CDR3 bases are TGTGCCAGCAGCTTAGGAACTAGCGGCTGGCACAATGAGCAGTTCTTC. Translating it yields CASSLGTSGWHNEQFF. Looking up the rest from reference TRBV11-2 and TRBJ2-1 gives the full variable domain: EAGVAQSPRYKIIEKRQSVAFWCNPISGHATLYWYQQILGQGPKLLIQFQNNGVVDDSQLPKDRFSAERLKGVDSTLKIQPAKLEDSAVYLCASSLGTSGWHNEQFFGPGTRLTVL.

The genes are TRBV2 and TRBJ2-7; 9 bases are shared with TRBD1. V dropped 4 bases and J dropped 3; count of bases not matched to a gene: 7. The CDR3 loop spans 15 amino acids. CDR1 is SNHLY, CDR2 FYNNEI, per germline. The CDR3 coding sequence is TGTGCCAGCAGTGTCGTGGGGACAGGGAGCTACGAGCAGTACTTC. Its translation: CASSVVGTGSYEQYF. The full variable domain, with the rest looked up from reference TRBV2 and TRBJ2-7, is EPEVTQTPSHQVTQMGQEVILRCVPISNHLYFYWYRQILGQKVEFLVSFYNNEISEKSEIFDDQFSVERPDGSNFTLKIRSTKLEDSAMYFCASSVVGTGSYEQYFGPGTRLTVT.

In its sample, this clone is large. The sample holds other DNA sequences that translate to the same CDR3. The rearrangement joins TRBV5-1 to TRBJ1-1; D not resolved. Germline-derived CDR1 and CDR2 are SGHRS and YFSETQ. With 3 bases removed from V and 0 bases from J, the gap between germline ends came to 15 bases. This CDR3 region has 16 residues. CDR3 in amino acids: CASSWGSYSMNTEAFF. CDR3 DNA: TGCGCCAGCAGCTGGGGTAGTTATTCAATGAACACTGAAGCTTTCTTT.

To note about this clone: The junction does not match germline at one end; this may be a read error. The CDR3, as DNA: TGTGCCAGCAGCTTCAGCCAGCCTCAATATGGCTACACCTTC. Amino acid sequence: CASSFSQPQYGYTF. The V gene is TRBV5-1, the J gene TRBJ1-2; D unresolved. CDR1 is SGHRS, CDR2 YFSETQ, per germline. The CDR3 sequence is 14 residues long.

This clone was seen a few times. V usage is TRBV6-4 and J usage is TRBJ1-2; the match to TRBD1 covers 7 bases. Germline trimming cut 5 bases from V and 8 bases from J; bases unmatched to any gene: 11. The germline V gene has CDR1 MRHNA and CDR2 SNTAGT. This CDR3 region has 14 residues. The CDR3 DNA reads TGTGCCAGCAGTTTCCAGGGGGGTTCGAACGGCTACACCTTC. It specifies CASSFQGGSNGYTF.

The chain links TRBV4-3 to TRBJ1-1, with 7 bases fitting TRBD1. Germline values: CDR1 LGHNA, CDR2 YSLEER. J lost 7 bases, V lost 1 base, and 12 bases had no gene match. This CDR3 is built from 16 residues. In DNA, the CDR3 is TGCGCCAGCAGCCAAGCTCCTGGACAGGCGTTTAGTGAAGCTTTCTTT. It translates to CASSQAPGQAFSEAFF.

The CDR3 sequence is CASSASGGTSYEQYF. As DNA, the CDR3 is TGTGCCAGCAGTGCCAGCGGGGGGACCTCCTACGAGCAGTACTTC. The rearrangement uses TRBV6-5 and TRBJ2-7, with TRBD2 identical over 9 bases. Looked up from germline, CDR1 is MNHEY and CDR2 is SVGAGI. Losses at the gene ends were 5 bases for V and 0 bases for J; bases not matched to a gene: 5. The CDR3 is 15 amino acids.

The chain combines TRBV7-9 with TRBJ1-1; D possibly corresponds to TRBD1 (5 bases). Germline V gene sequence: CDR1 SEHNR, CDR2 FQNEAQ (reference sequence). CDR3 size: 13 residues. Between the trimmed V and J ends, which lost 5 bases and 6 bases, there was a span of 13 bases. DNA of the CDR3: TGTGCCAGCAGCCCAGGGCGTTTCTCTGAAGCTTTCTTT. Its protein product is CASSPGRFSEAFF.

This clone rates as hyperexpanded. The chain employs TRBV28 and TRBJ2-2; the D is unclear. The CDR3 totals 14 residues. Germline assignment: CDR1 MDHEN and CDR2 SYDVKM. V was clipped by 3 bases and J by 1 base, with 6 bases between them. The CDR3 region has the DNA TGTGCCAGCAGTTTCCCGCAGAACACCGGGGAGCTGTTTTTT. Its protein product is CASSFPQNTGELFF.

This clone is judged medium-sized (0.01 to 0.1%). The chain joins TRBV6-5 to TRBJ1-3; TRBD1 aligns across 9 bases. CDR1 and CDR2 (germline): MNHEY, SVGAGI. After removal of 5 bases from V and 2 bases from J, the junction contained 1 base not matched to a gene. This CDR3 contains 14 residues. The chain's CDR3 is CASSDRGTGNTIYF. In DNA form, the CDR3 reads TGTGCCAGCAGTGACAGGGGGACTGGAAACACCATATATTTT.

The chain employs TRBV11-3 and TRBJ2-3, with D unresolved. CDR3 length equals 15 residues. Germline CDR1 reads SGHNT; CDR2 reads YENEEA. Trimming took off 2 bases at V and 2 bases at J, with 11 bases between the two ends. The chain's CDR3 is CASSLIPGSTDTQYF. CDR3 nucleotides: TGTGCCAGCAGCTTAATACCCGGGTCCACAGATACGCAGTATTTT.

In its sample, this clone was seen a few times. V and J are TRBV11-2 and TRBJ1-1, with 11 nucleotides matching TRBD1. This CDR3 is built from 15 residues. CDR1 is SGHAT and CDR2 is FQNNGV in the germline V gene. V trimming: 5 bases; J trimming: 2 bases; junction bases outside the gene matches: 4. In DNA, the CDR3 is TGTGCCAGCAGCCCGGGGACAGGGGGTAACACTGAAGCTTTCTTT. The encoded protein is CASSPGTGGNTEAFF.

This clone counts as large. This chain uses TRBV28 with TRBJ1-3; D is undetermined. Germline CDR1 is MDHEN and CDR2 is SYDVKM. CDR3 length equals 14 residues. V dropped 2 bases and J dropped 0 bases, with 5 bases sitting between them. CDR3 DNA sequence: TGTGCCAGCAGTTTACACGGCTCTGGAAACACCATATATTTT. Protein sequence: CASSLHGSGNTIYF.

Notes on this clone: A far larger clone is one base from this, pointing to a likely read error. This sequence joins TRBV5-1 and TRBJ1-5, with a tentative D call TRBD1 (5 bases). This CDR3 comprises 15 residues. Germline values: CDR1 SGHRS, CDR2 YFSETQ. CDR3 sequence (DNA): TGCGCCAGGAGCTTGGGACCGCAGAGCAATCAGCCCCAGCATTTT. This sequence encodes CARSLGPQSNQPQHF.

The chain carries TRBV20-1 and TRBJ1-2; D may be TRBD1 (6 bases). The CDR3 spans 11 residues. Germline CDR1 and CDR2: DFQATT and SNEGSKA (reference sequence). V was shortened by 3 bases and J by 12 bases, with 14 bases between the two germline ends. CDR3 bases: TGCAGTGCTAGCAGAACAGGGCGGGACACCTTC. Residues: CSASRTGRDTF.

This clone rates as large. The rearrangement joins TRBV6-5 to TRBJ1-2, with TRBD1 identical over 7 bases. The CDR3 extends over 14 amino acids. J gave up 8 bases and V 4 bases, and 10 bases lay outside the gene matches. Germline V CDR1 and CDR2: MNHEY, SVGAGI. CDR3 residues: CASSFQGGSNGYTF. The DNA for the CDR3 is TGTGCCAGCAGTTTCCAGGGGGGTTCGAACGGCTACACCTTC.

By share, this clone ranks as medium-sized. The genes are TRBV4-2 and TRBJ1-2; D uncertain. Germline-derived CDR1 and CDR2 are LGHNA and YNFKEQ. CDR3 length equals 14 residues. Trimming removed 2 bases from V and 4 bases from J, with 11 bases in between. The CDR3 here is CASSQSPGSYGYTF. CDR3 nucleotide sequence: TGTGCCAGCAGCCAAAGTCCCGGGAGCTATGGCTACACCTTC.

This rearrangement joins TRBV29-1 to TRBJ1-2; TRBD1 might be the D (5 bases). Trimming stripped 3 bases from V and 6 bases from J, with 17 bases between. From germline, CDR1 is SQVTM and CDR2 ANQGSEA. The CDR3 totals 14 residues. CDR3: CSVEEGEGHHGYTF. As DNA, the CDR3 is TGCAGCGTTGAGGAAGGCGAGGGGCACCATGGCTACACCTTC. Looking up the rest from reference TRBV29-1 and TRBJ1-2 gives the full variable domain: SAVISQKPSRDICQRGTSLTIQCQVDSQVTMMFWYRQQPGQSLTLIATANQGSEATYESGFVIDKFPISRPNLTFSTLTVSNMSPEDSSIYLCSVEEGEGHHGYTFGSGTRLTVV.

By sample share, this clone is medium-sized. This chain uses TRBV9 with TRBJ2-1; TRBD1 or TRBD2 may be the D gene (5 bases each). This CDR3 comprises 16 residues. Per the germline V gene, CDR1 is SGDLS and CDR2 is YYNGEE. V was pared by 0 bases and J by 3 bases, with 13 bases between. The CDR3 is CASSVEQPGGYNEQFF. The DNA for the CDR3 is TGTGCCAGCAGCGTAGAACAGCCTGGGGGCTACAATGAGCAGTTCTTC.

This clone was counted a few times. The V and J genes are TRBV2 and TRBJ2-7; D remains ambiguous. Germline lookup yields CDR1 SNHLY and CDR2 FYNNEI. CDR3 size: 13 residues. The V and J ends lost 4 bases and 4 bases respectively, with 11 bases between them. The CDR3 loop reads CASSVDIRYEQYF. In DNA, the CDR3 is TGTGCCAGCAGTGTCGACATCAGATACGAGCAGTACTTC.

Only a few counts were recorded for this clone. The chain couples TRBV7-7 to TRBJ1-5; D is unresolved. This CDR3 has 12 residues. In germline, CDR1 is SSHAT, CDR2 FNYEAQ (reference sequence). V gave up 5 bases and J gave up 5 bases, with 7 bases separating them. CDR3 sequence (DNA): TGTGCCAGCAGCCACGAGCATCAGCCCCAGCATTTT. It yields the protein CASSHEHQPQHF. Based on the CDR3 plus reference TRBV7-7 and TRBJ1-5, the full variable domain is GAGVSQSPRYKVTKRGQDVTLRCDPISSHATLYWYQQALGQGPEFLTYFNYEAQPDKSGLPSDRFSAERPEGSISTLTIQRTEQRDSAMYRCASSHEHQPQHFGDGTRLSIL.

The CDR3 region is CASSLEPRDHPYDEAFF. The CDR3 DNA follows: TGTGCCAGCAGCTTAGAACCCCGGGACCACCCTTATGATGAAGCTTTCTTT. V and J are TRBV7-8 and TRBJ1-1; D might be TRBD1 (5 bases). The CDR3 totals 17 residues. Germline CDR1 and CDR2: SGHVS and FQNEAQ. The V gene lost 1 base and the J gene lost 7 bases, with 22 bases spanning the gap.

In its sample, this clone was seen once. Mismatch with germline at one junction end may stem from a read error. The chain employs TRBV30 and TRBJ2-4; no firm D call. The CDR3 has 11 amino acids. Germline V CDR1 and CDR2: GTSNPN, SVGIG (reference sequence). CDR3 in DNA: TGTGCCGGAGTGTGTGAAGAGATCCGAGCCTTC. This encodes CAGVCEEIRAF.

The V and J genes are TRBV2 and TRBJ2-1; D may be TRBD2 (5 bases). The CDR3 spans 15 residues. Germline V gives CDR1 SNHLY, CDR2 FYNNEI. Between the trimmed V and J ends, which lost 7 bases and 1 base, there was a span of 14 bases. The CDR3 loop is CASNALGLSYNEQFF. The CDR3 DNA sequence: TGTGCCAGCAACGCCCTTGGACTTTCCTACAATGAGCAGTTCTTC.

The chain carries TRBV30 and TRBJ1-2, with no clear D. CDR1 and CDR2 from the germline V gene are GTSNPN and SVGIG (reference sequence). Trimming pared 2 bases from V and 3 bases from J, leaving 13 bases between. This CDR3 has 14 amino acids. This chain's CDR3 is CAWSRSDTHYGYTF. The CDR3 nucleotides read TGTGCCTGGAGTCGTTCAGACACCCACTATGGCTACACCTTC.